The entry below gives a single T cell receptor (beta chain) sequence along with its context. What it binds is not known. This specimen comes from a study of shared clonotypes between healthy human individuals. In the study overall: The study used three CD4 naive, three CD4 memory, two CD8 naive and one CD8 memory plate per donor.

Genomic DNA per cell subset filled all wells of several immunoSEQ plates. Produced via immunoSEQ multiplex PCR; TCRdb's table is partial and in-frame only. This table holds more than 1 million clones, approximately 78% found once. The V gene end was trimmed by 5 bases and the J gene end by 7 bases; junction bases not matched to a gene: 8. The CDR3 spans 15 residues. Germline V lookup: CDR1 LNHDA, CDR2 SQIVND (reference sequence). Study-level results: About 5% of naive CD4 clonotypes were shared across a handful of donors. Limitation of the genetic and exposure-history diversity represented came from the few donors.

The clonotype comes from a man aged 18 to 30 in good health. Some clones in this sample may be carry-over from other donors' samples. The V gene is TRBV19, the J gene TRBJ1-5; TRBD1 matches 10 bases. Source material: memory CD4+ T cells from PBMCs. Subset denoted: CD45RA-negative fraction. CDR3 nucleotide sequence: TGTGCCAGTAGTCAGCCGGGACAGGGGTTACAGCCCCAGCATTTT. Its protein is CASSQPGQGLQPQHF.